This note documents a single TCR beta chain sequence. TCRdb keeps only in-frame clones here, not all; method: immunoSEQ multiplex PCR. There are about 200,000 clones in the sample; around 83% occur only once, and about 4.9% lies in the top ten. The sample comes from a study of blood T cell repertoires in COVID-19. The CDR3 is 14 amino acids. V trimming: 4 bases; J trimming: 5 bases; junction bases outside the gene matches: 6. Germline V gene lookup returns CDR1 KGHSH and CDR2 LQKENI. The receptor's source is a woman of 80 years or more with acute or convalescent COVID-19. The sequencing sample was made of peripheral blood. This chain joins TRBV18 and TRBJ2-3; 7 bases are shared with TRBD2. CDR3 loop: CASSRTSAKDTQYF. In DNA, the CDR3 is TGTGCCAGCTCACGTACTAGCGCGAAAGATACGCAGTATTTT.